Listed below are T cell receptor beta chains from one sample, sequenced in a study of cytomegalovirus exposure and HLA in healthy donors. Assay used: immunoSEQ multiplex PCR; TCRdb lists only in-frame clones, some missing. The table records around 150,000 clones, around four fifths of them present only once. The sample comprised PBMCs. These receptor sequences come from a man aged 25 to 40 in good health and CMV-seropositive. Each CDR3 is given with its conserved first and last residue. D genes are given only for firm matches. Where a row states a size, it is once, few, many or the class of an expanded clone; other rows omit it.

NA	TRBV6-5	TRBJ1-2	NA	CASSYMAGANYGYTF	TGTGCCAGCAGTTACATGGCAGGGGCTAACTATGGCTACACCTTC
NA	TRBV2	TRBJ1-1	NA	CASSRGLMGTDGNTEAFF	TGTGCCAGCAGTCGGGGACTGATGGGAACTGATGGGAACACTGAAGCTTTCTTT
TRBD1	TRBV2	TRBJ1-5	few	CASGDRDSNSNQPQHF	TGTGCCAGCGGGGACAGGGATAGCAATAGCAATCAGCCCCAGCATTTT
NA	TRBV5-6	TRBJ2-7	few	CASSLGARGSEQYF	TGTGCCAGCAGCTTGGGTGCCCGGGGGAGCGAGCAGTACTTC
TRBD2	TRBV4-1	TRBJ2-7	NA	CASSQVAGGPSYEQYF	TGCGCCAGCAGCCAAGTAGCGGGGGGGCCTTCCTACGAGCAGTACTTC
NA	TRBV18	TRBJ2-5	once	CASSLATAYQETQYF	TGTGCCAGCTCCCTCGCGACTGCTTATCAAGAGACCCAGTACTTC
TRBD2	TRBV7-2	TRBJ2-7	NA	CASSLESGGTSEQYF	TGTGCCAGCAGCTTAGAAAGCGGGGGGACCTCCGAGCAGTACTTC
TRBD1	TRBV13	TRBJ2-5	NA	CASSDTGGETQYF	TGTGCCAGCAGCGATACAGGGGGCGAGACCCAGTACTTC
TRBD1	TRBV28	TRBJ2-1	once	CASSFTSGGNEQFF	TGTGCCAGCAGTTTTACGTCAGGGGGCAATGAGCAGTTCTTC
NA	TRBV19	TRBJ2-3	NA	CASSTEGTDTQYF	TGTGCCAGTAGTACTGAGGGCACAGATACGCAGTATTTT
TRBD1	TRBV5-1	TRBJ1-5	NA	CASSGDRVSNQPQHF	TGCGCCAGCAGCGGGGACAGGGTTAGCAATCAGCCCCAGCATTTT
TRBD1	TRBV5-1	TRBJ2-7	NA	CASSLAQGAPYEQYF	TGCGCCAGCAGCTTGGCACAGGGGGCCCCCTACGAGCAGTACTTC
TRBD2	TRBV5-5	TRBJ2-7	NA	CASSLRLAGVDEQYF	TGTGCCAGCAGCTTGAGACTAGCGGGGGTTGACGAGCAGTACTTC
NA	TRBV9	TRBJ2-6	NA	CASSAPIVRASGANVLTF	TGTGCCAGCAGCGCGCCGATTGTCAGGGCCTCTGGGGCCAACGTCCTGACTTTC